This T cell receptor (beta chain) derives from a study of T cell repertoires in cytomegalovirus infection. As for the study in general: Matching HLA type, along with CMV infection, was indicated by public TCR beta signatures.

Study findings and constraints: HLA-C-restricted CMV clonotypes gave the most frequent clonotype in two of eight donors. Frequencies of public TCR beta families were cumulated, and this identified carriers of CMV plus the relevant HLA.

Turning to this clonotype: The antigen is unknown.

V was shortened by 4 bases and J by 5 bases, with 15 bases between the two germline ends. Germline CDR1 SGHDN, CDR2 FVKESK. This CDR3 contains 15 residues. TCRdb redid the calling of the reads with MiXCR, one entry per CDR3 protein. The sample lists roughly 150,000 distinct CDR3 sequences, 17% occurring once. This chain joins TRBV14 and TRBJ2-1; TRBD2 is a possible D gene (6 bases). Specimen: CD8+ T cells from PBMCs. This TCR was sampled from a human donor in good health (CMV status not recorded). Some clones in this sample may be carry-over from other donors' samples. The CDR3 loop is CASSPGSTPHNEQFF. Here the CDR3 DNA reads TGTGCCAGCAGCCCCGGGAGTACCCCACACAATGAGCAGTTCTTC.